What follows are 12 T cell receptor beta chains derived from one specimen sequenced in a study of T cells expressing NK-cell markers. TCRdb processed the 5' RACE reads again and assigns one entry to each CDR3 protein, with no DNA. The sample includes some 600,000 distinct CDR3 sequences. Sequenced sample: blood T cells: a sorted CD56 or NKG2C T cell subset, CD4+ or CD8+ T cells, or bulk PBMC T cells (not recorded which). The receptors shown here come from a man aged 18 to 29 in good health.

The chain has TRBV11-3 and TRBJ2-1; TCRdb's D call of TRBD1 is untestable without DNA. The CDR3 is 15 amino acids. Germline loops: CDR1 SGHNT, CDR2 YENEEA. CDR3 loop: CASSQWTAPGNEQFF. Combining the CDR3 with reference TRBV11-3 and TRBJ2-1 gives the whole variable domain EAGVVQSPRYKIIEKKQPVAFWCNPISGHNTLYWYLQNLGQGPELLIRYENEEAVDDSQLPKDRFSAERLKGVDSTLKIQPAELGDSAVYLCASSQWTAPGNEQFFGPGTRLTVL.

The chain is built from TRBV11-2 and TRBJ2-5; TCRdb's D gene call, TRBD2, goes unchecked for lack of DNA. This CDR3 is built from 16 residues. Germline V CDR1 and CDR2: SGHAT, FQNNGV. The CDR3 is CASSLGGGGSGETQYF. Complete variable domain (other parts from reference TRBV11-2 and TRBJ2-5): EAGVAQSPRYKIIEKRQSVAFWCNPISGHATLYWYQQILGQGPKLLIQFQNNGVVDDSQLPKDRFSAERLKGVDSTLKIQPAKLEDSAVYLCASSLGGGGSGETQYFGPGTRLLVL.

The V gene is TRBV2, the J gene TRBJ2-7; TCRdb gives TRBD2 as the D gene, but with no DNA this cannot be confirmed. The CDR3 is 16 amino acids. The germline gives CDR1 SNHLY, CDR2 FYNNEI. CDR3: CASSEALQGGDNEQYF.

CDR3: CASGKTTSKYSGNTIYF. V usage is TRBV12-5 and J usage is TRBJ1-3. Per the germline V gene, CDR1 is LGHNT and CDR2 is FRNRAP. The length of the CDR3 is 17 residues.

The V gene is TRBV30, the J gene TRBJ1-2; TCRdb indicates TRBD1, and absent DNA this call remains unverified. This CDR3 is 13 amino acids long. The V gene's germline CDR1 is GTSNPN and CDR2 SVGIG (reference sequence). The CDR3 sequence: CAWAPQGLYGYTF.

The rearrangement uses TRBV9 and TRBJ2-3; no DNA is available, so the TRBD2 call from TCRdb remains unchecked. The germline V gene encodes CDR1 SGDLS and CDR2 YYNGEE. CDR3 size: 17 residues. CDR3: CASSVAGTTSGVDTQYF. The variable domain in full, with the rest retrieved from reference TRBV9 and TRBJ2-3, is DSGVTQTPKHLITATGQRVTLRCSPRSGDLSVYWYQQSLDQGLQFLIQYYNGEERAKGNILERFSAQQFPDLHSELNLSSLELGDSALYFCASSVAGTTSGVDTQYFGPGTRLTVL.

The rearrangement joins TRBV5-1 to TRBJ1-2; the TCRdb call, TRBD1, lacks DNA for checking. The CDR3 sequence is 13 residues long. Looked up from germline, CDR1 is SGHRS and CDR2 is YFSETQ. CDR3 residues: CASSLRGEGGYTF.

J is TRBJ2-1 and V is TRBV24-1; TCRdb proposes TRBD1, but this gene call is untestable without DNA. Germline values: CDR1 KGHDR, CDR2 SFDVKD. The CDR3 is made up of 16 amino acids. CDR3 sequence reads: CATSDLTAGTNNEQFF.

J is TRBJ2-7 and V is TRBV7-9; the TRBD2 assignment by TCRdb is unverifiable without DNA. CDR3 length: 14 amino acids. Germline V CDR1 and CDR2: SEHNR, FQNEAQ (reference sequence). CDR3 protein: CASSLGRGSGEQYF.

The chain's CDR3 is CATSRGTGGAKGYEQYF. This sequence joins TRBV15 and TRBJ2-7; TCRdb calls TRBD1, which cannot be checked without DNA. Germline loops: CDR1 LNHNV, CDR2 YYDKDF (reference sequence). This CDR3 contains 17 residues.

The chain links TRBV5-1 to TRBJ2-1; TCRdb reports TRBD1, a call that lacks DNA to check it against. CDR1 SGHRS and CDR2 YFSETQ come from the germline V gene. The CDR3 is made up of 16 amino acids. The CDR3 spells CASSLVTQGFGDEQFF.

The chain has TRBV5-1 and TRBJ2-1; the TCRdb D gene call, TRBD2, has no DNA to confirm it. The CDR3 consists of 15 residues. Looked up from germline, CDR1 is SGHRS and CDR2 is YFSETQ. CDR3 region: CASSLRGGPYNEQFF.